A selection of T cell receptor beta chains follows, all from one sample in a study of blood T cell repertoires in COVID-19. Produced via immunoSEQ multiplex PCR; TCRdb's table is partial and in-frame only. The sample shows about 120,000 clones, 80% to 85% of them seen only once. The sequenced sample consisted of PBMCs or T cells enriched from blood (not recorded which). The receptors originated from a woman aged 30 to 39 who had recovered from COVID-19. CDR3s include the opening cysteine and the closing phenylalanine or tryptophan. A D gene is named only where the DNA matches it firmly. Size is omitted from some rows. Given values are once, few, many or a class for expanded clones.

TRBJ2-7	TRBD2	TRBV9	once	CASSVEGLAIGEQYF	TGTGCCAGCAGCGTAGAAGGACTAGCGATAGGCGAGCAGTACTTC
TRBJ2-1	.	TRBV5-4	few	CASSLGSSTGVNEQFF	TGTGCCAGCAGCTTGGGATCTTCAACCGGAGTGAATGAGCAGTTCTTC
TRBJ1-1	TRBD1	TRBV19	.	CASFHRGGNTEAFF	TGTGCCAGTTTTCATAGAGGGGGCAACACTGAAGCTTTCTTT
TRBJ2-3	TRBD1	TRBV30	.	CALDRGTRDTQYF	TGTGCCTTGGACAGGGGGACGAGAGATACGCAGTATTTT
TRBJ2-1	.	TRBV6-5	.	CASSYTDSYSYNEQFF	TGTGCCAGCAGCTACACAGACAGTTACTCCTACAATGAGCAGTTCTTC
TRBJ2-7	TRBD2	TRBV27	.	CASTRLAPTYEQYF	TGTGCCAGCACGCGACTAGCACCTACCTACGAGCAGTACTTC
TRBJ1-3	.	TRBV6-5	.	CASSYSGVAGNTIYF	TGTGCCAGCAGTTACTCGGGAGTGGCTGGAAACACCATATATTTT
TRBJ1-4	.	TRBV5-1	.	CASSLRGGTNEKLFF	TGCGCCAGCAGCCTTAGGGGAGGAACTAATGAAAAACTGTTTTTT
TRBJ2-7	TRBD1	TRBV7-8	.	CASSLDGRGPYEQYF	TGTGCCAGCAGCTTAGACGGCAGGGGGCCCTACGAGCAGTACTTC
TRBJ2-1	TRBD1	TRBV7-7	.	CASSLSQGASYNEQFF	TGTGCCAGCAGCTTATCCCAGGGGGCTTCCTACAATGAGCAGTTCTTC
TRBJ1-5	.	TRBV9	.	CASSVGQALGQPQHF	TGTGCCAGCAGCGTAGGACAGGCCCTCGGTCAGCCCCAGCATTTT
TRBJ1-1	TRBD1	TRBV14	.	CASSPRTGGWGNTEAFF	TGTGCCAGCAGCCCCCGGACAGGGGGCTGGGGAAACACTGAAGCTTTCTTT
TRBJ1-4	.	TRBV25-1	once	CASSEGGRGYTNEKLFF	TGTGCCAGCAGTGAAGGGGGCAGGGGCTATACGAATGAAAAACTGTTTTTT
TRBJ1-1	.	TRBV15	once	CATSRIQEMNTEAFF	TGTGCCACCAGCAGAATACAGGAGATGAACACTGAAGCTTTCTTT
TRBJ2-5	.	TRBV19	.	CASSITRQETQYF	TGTGCCAGTAGTATTACCAGACAAGAGACCCAGTACTTC
TRBJ2-3	TRBD2	TRBV7-2	.	CASSLDLLAGGGDTQYF	TGTGCCAGCAGCTTAGATCTCCTAGCGGGGGGTGGGGATACGCAGTATTTT
TRBJ2-1	TRBD2	TRBV4-3	.	CASSHGTSYNEQFF	TGCGCCAGCAGCCACGGGACTAGCTACAATGAGCAGTTCTTC
TRBJ1-1	.	TRBV11-2	once	CASSAQGHTEAFF	TGTGCCAGCAGCGCTCAGGGTCACACTGAAGCTTTCTTT
TRBJ1-4	TRBD1	TRBV9	.	CASSLTGEGEKLFF	TGTGCCAGCAGCCTGACAGGGGAGGGTGAAAAACTGTTTTTT
TRBJ1-1	.	TRBV4-1	.	CASSQEPREGYTEAFF	TGCGCCAGCAGCCAAGAGCCCAGGGAAGGCTACACTGAAGCTTTCTTT
TRBJ1-2	.	TRBV28	.	CASSFPGLWGYTF	TGTGCCAGCAGTTTCCCTGGGCTATGGGGCTACACCTTC
TRBJ2-4	TRBD2	TRBV7-2	.	CASSLTLAGGFKNIQYF	TGTGCCAGCAGCTTAACCTTAGCGGGAGGTTTCAAAAACATTCAGTACTTC
TRBJ2-3	TRBD2	TRBV7-3	few	CASSLGLAGASTDTQYF	TGTGCCAGCAGCCTTGGACTAGCGGGAGCCTCCACAGATACGCAGTATTTT
TRBJ2-5	TRBD2	TRBV28	few	CASSLTSGGQETQYF	TGTGCCAGCAGTTTGACTAGCGGGGGGCAAGAGACCCAGTACTTC
TRBJ2-7	TRBD1	TRBV5-1	.	CASSLDRDRRNEQYF	TGCGCCAGCAGCTTGGATCGGGACAGGAGGAACGAGCAGTACTTC
TRBJ2-7	TRBD1	TRBV5-6	.	CASSLGWDRVNEQYF	TGTGCCAGCAGCTTGGGGTGGGACAGGGTAAACGAGCAGTACTTC
TRBJ2-7	.	TRBV6-5	.	CASSQAVPSSYEQYF	TGTGCCAGCAGCCAAGCGGTACCGAGCTCCTACGAGCAGTACTTC